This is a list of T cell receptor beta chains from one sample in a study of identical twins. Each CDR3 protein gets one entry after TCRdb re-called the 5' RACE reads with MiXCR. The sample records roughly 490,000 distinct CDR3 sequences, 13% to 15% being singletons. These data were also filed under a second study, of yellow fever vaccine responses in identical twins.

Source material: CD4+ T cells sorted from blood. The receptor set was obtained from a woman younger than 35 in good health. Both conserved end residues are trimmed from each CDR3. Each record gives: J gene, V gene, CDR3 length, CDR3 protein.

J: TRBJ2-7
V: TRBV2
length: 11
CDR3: ASSGVRQAEQY

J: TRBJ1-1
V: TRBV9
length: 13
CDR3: ASSARGQGGTEAF

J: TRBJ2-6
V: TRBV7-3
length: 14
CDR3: ASSLTLRSGANVLT

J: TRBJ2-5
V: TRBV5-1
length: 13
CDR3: ASSLGTGGEETQY

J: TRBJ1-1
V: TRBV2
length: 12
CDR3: ASSESPGWLRAF

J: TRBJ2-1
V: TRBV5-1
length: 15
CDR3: ASSGGQAGTSYNEQF

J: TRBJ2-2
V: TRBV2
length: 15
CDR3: ASTGTSGGPYTGELF

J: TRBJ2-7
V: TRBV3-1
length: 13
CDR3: ASSPRGLSSYEQY

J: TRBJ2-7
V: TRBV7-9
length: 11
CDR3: ASSLAGTYEQY

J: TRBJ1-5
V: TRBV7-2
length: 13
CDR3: ASSLLFGFNQPQH

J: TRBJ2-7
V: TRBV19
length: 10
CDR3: ATRDSFDEQY

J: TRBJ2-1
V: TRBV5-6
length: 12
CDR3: ASSLEGTHNEQF

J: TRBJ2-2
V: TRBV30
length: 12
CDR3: AWGQGVSTGELF

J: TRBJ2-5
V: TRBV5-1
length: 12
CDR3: ASAGAGVKETQY

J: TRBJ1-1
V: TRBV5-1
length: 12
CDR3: ASSLGDSYTEAF

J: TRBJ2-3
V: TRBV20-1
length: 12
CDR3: SAPPGHNTDTQY

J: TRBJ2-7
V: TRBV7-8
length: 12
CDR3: ASSLGTSGFEQY

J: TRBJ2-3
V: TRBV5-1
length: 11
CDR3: ASSLRGGYTQY

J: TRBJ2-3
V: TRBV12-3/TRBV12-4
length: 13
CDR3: ASSPDATSTDTQY

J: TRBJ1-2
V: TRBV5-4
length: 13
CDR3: ASSLADRANYGYT

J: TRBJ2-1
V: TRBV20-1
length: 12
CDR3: SAESGNNYNEQF

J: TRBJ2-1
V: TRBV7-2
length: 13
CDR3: ASSARAGVYNEQF

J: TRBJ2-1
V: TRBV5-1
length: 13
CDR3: ASSLGDIVPYEQF

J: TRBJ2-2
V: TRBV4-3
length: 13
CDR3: ASSQILGAGGELF

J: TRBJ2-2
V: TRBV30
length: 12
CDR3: AWSDRGYTGELF

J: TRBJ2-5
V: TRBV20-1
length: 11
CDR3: SARDLLRETQY

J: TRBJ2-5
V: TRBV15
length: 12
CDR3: ATSREAEGKTQY

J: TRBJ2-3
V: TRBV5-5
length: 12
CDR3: ASSLQVVTDTQY

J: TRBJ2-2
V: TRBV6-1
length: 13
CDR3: ASRIALGNTGELF

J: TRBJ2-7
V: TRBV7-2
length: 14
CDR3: ASSLGGLAGAYEQY

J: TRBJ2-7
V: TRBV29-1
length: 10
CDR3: SVLTVSYEQY

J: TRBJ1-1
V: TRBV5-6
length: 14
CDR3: ASSYGPGRRNTEAF

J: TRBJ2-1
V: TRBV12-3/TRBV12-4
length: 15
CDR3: ASSPRTSGIPYNEQF

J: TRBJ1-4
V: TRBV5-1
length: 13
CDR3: ASSISGTANEKLF

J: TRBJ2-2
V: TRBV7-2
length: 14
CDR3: ASSLEGPGNTGELF

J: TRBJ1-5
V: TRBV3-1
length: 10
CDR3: ASSHLNQPQH

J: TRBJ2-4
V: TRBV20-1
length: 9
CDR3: SANWVNIQY

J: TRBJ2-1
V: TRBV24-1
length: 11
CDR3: ATGEGLIDEQF

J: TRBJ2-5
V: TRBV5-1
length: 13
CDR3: ASTHRDTGRETQY

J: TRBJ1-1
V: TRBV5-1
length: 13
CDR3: ASSLEKGLNTEAF

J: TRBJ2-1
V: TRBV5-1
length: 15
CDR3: ASSWNRRGSSYNEQF

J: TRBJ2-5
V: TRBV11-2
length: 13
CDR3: ASRRIAGRQETQY

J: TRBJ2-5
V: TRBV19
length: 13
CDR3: ASSRIGTLQETQY

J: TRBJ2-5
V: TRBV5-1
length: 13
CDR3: ASSSGLAVQETQY

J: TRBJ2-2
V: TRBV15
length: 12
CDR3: AASRVTAYGELF

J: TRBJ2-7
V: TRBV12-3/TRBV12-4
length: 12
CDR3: ASSTGLIRAEQY

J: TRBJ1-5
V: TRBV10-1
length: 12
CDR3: ASSSDRASQPQH

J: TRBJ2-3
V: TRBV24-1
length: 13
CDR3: ATSRGQGYTDTQY

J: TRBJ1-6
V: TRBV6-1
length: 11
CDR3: ASSPGDRTPLH

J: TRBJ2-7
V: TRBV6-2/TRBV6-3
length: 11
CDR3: ASNRGFSYEQY

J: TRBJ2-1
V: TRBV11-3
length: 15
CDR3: ASSLDQWEGSINEQF

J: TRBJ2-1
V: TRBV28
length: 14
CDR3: ASSPAGAGSYNEQF

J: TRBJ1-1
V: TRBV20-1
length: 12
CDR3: SARADRGLTEAF

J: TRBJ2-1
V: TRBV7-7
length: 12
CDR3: ASSFAPGGGEQF